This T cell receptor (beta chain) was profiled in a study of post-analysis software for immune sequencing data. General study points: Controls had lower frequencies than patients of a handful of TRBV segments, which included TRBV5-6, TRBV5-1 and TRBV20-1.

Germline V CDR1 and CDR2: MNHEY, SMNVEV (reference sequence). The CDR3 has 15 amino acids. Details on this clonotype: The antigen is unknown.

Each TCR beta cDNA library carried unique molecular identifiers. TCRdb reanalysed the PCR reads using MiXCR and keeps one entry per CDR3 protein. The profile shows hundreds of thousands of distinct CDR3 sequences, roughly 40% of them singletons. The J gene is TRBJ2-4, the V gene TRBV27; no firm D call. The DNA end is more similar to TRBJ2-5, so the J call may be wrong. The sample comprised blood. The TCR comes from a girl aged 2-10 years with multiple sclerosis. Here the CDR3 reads CASSPYGLPSETQYF. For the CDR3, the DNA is TGTGCCAGCAGTCCGTACGGGCTCCCTTCGGAGACCCAGTACTTC.